Below, 13 T cell receptor beta chains from the same sample are listed, as sequenced in a study of blood T cell repertoires in COVID-19. The protocol was immunoSEQ multiplex PCR, while the TCRdb copy is restricted to in-frame clones and leaves out a portion. The sample includes about 400,000 clones, nearly 90% seen only once; the top ten take less than 2%. Sequenced input: PBMCs or T cells enriched from blood (not recorded which). Receptor source: a woman aged 25-40 years who had recovered from COVID-19.

The chain is built from TRBV30 and TRBJ1-1; 7 nucleotides line up with TRBD1. After removal of 4 bases from V and 3 bases from J, the junction contained 5 bases not matched to a gene. In germline, CDR1 is GTSNPN, CDR2 SVGIG (reference sequence). This CDR3 has 13 residues. Here the CDR3 DNA reads TGTGCCTGGACGACAGGGATGGACACTGAAGCTTTCTTT. Protein product: CAWTTGMDTEAFF.

The chain couples TRBV30 to TRBJ2-2; tentatively, D is TRBD1 (5 bases). Deletions cut 8 bases from V and 6 bases from J, with 13 bases between. The germline V gene has CDR1 GTSNPN and CDR2 SVGIG (reference sequence). The CDR3 loop spans 12 amino acids. The DNA for the CDR3 is TGTGCCAGGTGGGGCCAAGCCGGGGAGCTGTTTTTT. Amino acid sequence: CARWGQAGELFF.

About this clone: Other DNA sequences within the sample encode an identical CDR3. The chain joins TRBV18 to TRBJ1-2; the match to TRBD1 covers 7 bases. Germline V gene sequence: CDR1 KGHSH, CDR2 LQKENI. The trim removed 1 base at V and 6 bases at J, leaving 2 bases unmatched. CDR3 length: 13 residues. In nucleotides, the CDR3 is TGTGCCAGCTCACCACGACAGGGCGATGGCTACACCTTC. Translation gives CASSPRQGDGYTF.

The gene calls are TRBV11-2 and TRBJ2-3; D is perhaps TRBD2 (6 bases). There are 16 residues in the CDR3. V lost 0 bases and J 2 bases, leaving 12 bases between the germline ends. The germline V gene encodes CDR1 SGHAT and CDR2 FQNNGV. CDR3 DNA: TGTGCCAGCAGCTTAGAATGGCGGGGCCCCACAGATACGCAGTATTTT. Residues: CASSLEWRGPTDTQYF.

The V and J genes are TRBV19 and TRBJ1-5; D is unclear. V lost 5 bases and J lost 3, with 8 bases in between. Germline V gene lookup returns CDR1 LNHDA and CDR2 SQIVND (reference sequence). This CDR3 has 13 residues. CDR3 amino acids: CASSLANNQPQHF. The CDR3 DNA sequence: TGTGCCAGTAGTCTGGCAAACAATCAGCCCCAGCATTTT.

This clone occurred once. This rearrangement joins TRBV5-4 to TRBJ1-1, with 8 bases that match TRBD1. The CDR3 runs to 17 residues. Germline assignment: CDR1 SGHNT and CDR2 YYREEE (reference sequence). V dropped 4 bases and J dropped 0; count of bases not matched to a gene: 11. CDR3 protein: CASSRGGPQGVNTEAFF. The CDR3 DNA reads TGTGCCAGCAGCCGTGGGGGCCCACAGGGGGTGAACACTGAAGCTTTCTTT.

The sample holds one count of this clone. The chain recombines TRBV9 with TRBJ2-3; 8 positions match TRBD2. The V segment lost 6 bases and the J segment 0 bases; nucleotides outside the gene matches: 6. The CDR3 loop spans 15 amino acids. Germline loops: CDR1 SGDLS, CDR2 YYNGEE. CDR3: CASNSAGASTDTQYF. The DNA for the CDR3 is TGTGCCAGCAACTCAGCGGGAGCGAGCACAGATACGCAGTATTTT.

V usage is TRBV7-2 and J usage is TRBJ2-5; tentatively, D is TRBD1 (5 bases). CDR1 is SGHTA, CDR2 FQGNSA, per germline. With 1 base removed from V and 4 bases from J, the gap between germline ends came to 16 bases. The CDR3 is 16 residues long. For the CDR3, the DNA is TGTGCCAGCAGCTTAGGCCGACGAGTAACAGGAGAGACCCAGTACTTC. Residues: CASSLGRRVTGETQYF. Filled out from reference TRBV7-2 and TRBJ2-5, the complete variable domain reads GAGVSQSPSNKVTEKGKDVELRCDPISGHTALYWYRQSLGQGLEFLIYFQGNSAPDKSGLPSDRFSAERTGGSVSTLTIQRTQQEDSAVYLCASSLGRRVTGETQYFGPGTRLLVL.

J is TRBJ2-7 and V is TRBV30; D is perhaps TRBD2 (6 bases). V was trimmed by 0 bases and J by 6 bases, leaving 9 bases between them. This CDR3 comprises 12 residues. The germline V gene encodes CDR1 GTSNPN and CDR2 SVGIG (reference sequence). The CDR3 DNA sequence: TGTGCCTGGAGTGTAGCGCGGGGCGAGCAGTACTTC. It translates to CAWSVARGEQYF.

The V gene is TRBV30, the J gene TRBJ1-6, with D perhaps matching TRBD1 (6 bases). CDR1 is GTSNPN and CDR2 is SVGIG in the germline V gene (reference sequence). The CDR3 has 15 residues. Trimming removed 2 bases at V and 7 bases at J, with 15 bases between. CDR3 sequence: CAWSPGVGGNSPLHF. The CDR3 coding sequence is TGTGCCTGGAGTCCAGGGGTTGGGGGAAATTCACCCCTCCACTTT.

V and J are TRBV11-2 and TRBJ1-2; D call uncertain. CDR1 is SGHAT, CDR2 FQNNGV, per germline. The CDR3 extends over 12 amino acids. V was cut by 6 bases and J by 7 bases, with 12 bases left in between. CDR3 protein: CASRSSEGGYTF. CDR3 bases: TGTGCCAGCAGATCCAGCGAGGGTGGCTACACCTTC. Drawing the rest from reference TRBV11-2 and TRBJ1-2, the complete variable domain is EAGVAQSPRYKIIEKRQSVAFWCNPISGHATLYWYQQILGQGPKLLIQFQNNGVVDDSQLPKDRFSAERLKGVDSTLKIQPAKLEDSAVYLCASRSSEGGYTFGSGTRLTVV.

The chain is built from TRBV25-1 and TRBJ2-7; D gene uncertain. The CDR3 totals 13 residues. Between the trimmed V and J ends, which lost 3 bases and 2 bases, there was a span of 8 bases. Germline CDR1 MGHDK, CDR2 SYGVNS. The CDR3 DNA is TGTGCCAGCAGTGAGTTCAGAACCTACGAGCAGTACTTC. Amino acid sequence: CASSEFRTYEQYF.

The chain employs TRBV6-5 and TRBJ2-1, with D maybe TRBD1 (8 bases). The germline gives CDR1 MNHEY, CDR2 SVGAGI. The CDR3 length is 15 residues. Trimming stripped 7 bases from V and 2 bases from J, with 15 bases between. The CDR3: CASTDTGGAYNEQFF. Written as DNA, the CDR3 is TGTGCCAGCACCGACACAGGGGGGGCCTACAATGAGCAGTTCTTC.